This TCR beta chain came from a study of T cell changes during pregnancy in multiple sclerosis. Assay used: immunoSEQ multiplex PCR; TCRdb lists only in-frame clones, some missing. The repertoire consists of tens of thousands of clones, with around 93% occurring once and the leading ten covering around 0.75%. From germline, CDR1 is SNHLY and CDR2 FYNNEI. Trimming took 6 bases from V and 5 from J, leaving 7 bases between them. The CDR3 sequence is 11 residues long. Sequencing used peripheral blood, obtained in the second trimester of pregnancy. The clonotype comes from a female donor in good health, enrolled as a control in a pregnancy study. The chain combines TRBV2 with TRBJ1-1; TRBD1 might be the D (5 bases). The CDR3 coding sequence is TGTGCCAGCAGGGGGGGAACTGAAGCTTTCTTT. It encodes CASRGGTEAFF.